These 16 T cell receptor beta chains share one sample of origin, sequenced in a study of T cells in Graves' hyperthyroidism and ophthalmopathy. TCR beta CDR3 sequences were amplified from RNA transcripts. The TCR CDR3 was amplified in a first-round RT-PCR using the HTBI primer set. TCRdb called the multiplex PCR reads again in MiXCR, with one record for every CDR3 protein. In the table there are 490,000 or so distinct CDR3 sequences, roughly 23% of which are singletons. Sequenced sample: blood. Receptors were obtained from a woman aged 70 to 79 with Graves' ophthalmopathy.

The rearrangement uses TRBV19 and TRBJ1-6; 8 nucleotides align to TRBD1. Germline trimming cut 1 base from V and 7 bases from J; bases unmatched to any gene: 6. Germline values: CDR1 LNHDA, CDR2 SQIVND (reference sequence). The CDR3 has 16 amino acids. CDR3 sequence reads: CASSIALTGDNSPLHF. For the CDR3, the DNA is TGTGCCAGTAGTATAGCTCTGACAGGGGACAATTCACCCCTCCACTTT.

This clonotype was recorded many times. V and J are TRBV7-9 and TRBJ1-2; TRBD1 might be the D (6 bases). Germline V gives CDR1 SEHNR, CDR2 FQNEAQ (reference sequence). CDR3 size: 13 residues. V lost 7 bases and J 7 bases, leaving 16 bases between the germline ends. The CDR3 DNA reads as TGTGCCAGCACCAACCGGGGGGCGAGTGGCTACACCTTC. Its translation is CASTNRGASGYTF.

In its sample, this clonotype was seen many times. The chain is built from TRBV12-3 or TRBV12-4 and TRBJ2-7; D possibly corresponds to TRBD2 (6 bases). Trimming removed 7 bases at V and 6 bases at J, with 22 bases between. The CDR3 extends over 15 amino acids. CDR3 residues: CASNLGGGSGVEQYF. CDR3 coding DNA: TGTGCCAGCAACCTAGGAGGAGGGAGCGGTGTCGAGCAGTACTTC.

This sequence joins TRBV7-3 and TRBJ1-5; a weak D match, TRBD1 (5 bases). Trimming removed 5 bases at V and 3 bases at J, with 14 bases between. The CDR3 length is 15 residues. Germline CDR1 reads SGHTA; CDR2 reads FQGTGA. CDR3 protein: CASSMGPRLNQPQHF. For the CDR3, the DNA is TGTGCCAGCAGCATGGGACCGAGGCTCAATCAGCCCCAGCATTTT.

The J gene is TRBJ2-1, the V gene TRBV6-1; no reliable D call. The V end lost 4 bases, the J end lost 1 base, and 11 bases lay between the germline ends. Germline V lookup: CDR1 MNHNS, CDR2 SASEGT. The CDR3 is made up of 15 amino acids. CDR3 protein: CASSVGSISYNEQFF. CDR3 coding DNA: TGTGCCAGCAGTGTCGGTAGCATTTCCTACAATGAGCAGTTCTTC.

J is TRBJ2-5 and V is TRBV6-2 or TRBV6-3, with 10 positions matching TRBD2. Germline loops: CDR1 MNHEY, CDR2 SVGEGT. This CDR3 has 16 amino acids. V shed 6 bases and J 8 bases; nucleotides not matched to a gene: 15. As DNA, the CDR3 is TGTGCCAGCAGCCGGAATAGGGGACTAGCGTGGAGTACCCAGTACTTC. Its protein product is CASSRNRGLAWSTQYF.

The chain uses TRBV2 and TRBJ1-4; 7 bases map to TRBD1. CDR1 and CDR2 from the germline V gene are SNHLY and FYNNEI. The CDR3 has 14 residues. V was clipped by 4 bases and J by 6 bases; unmatched bases: 5. CDR3 amino acids: CASSGYRGDEKLFF. In DNA, the CDR3 is TGTGCCAGCAGTGGATACAGGGGAGATGAAAAACTGTTTTTT.

The chain couples TRBV28 to TRBJ2-5, with a weak D call TRBD2 (5 bases). Per the germline V gene, CDR1 is MDHEN and CDR2 is SYDVKM. The V gene lost 5 bases and the J gene lost 2 bases, with 15 bases spanning the gap. CDR3 length: 15 residues. The CDR3 spells CASSLGLGKQETQYF. The CDR3 DNA follows: TGTGCCAGCAGTCTCGGACTGGGTAAACAAGAGACCCAGTACTTC.

The CDR3 loop is CASSWGDGDQPQHF. CDR3 DNA sequence: TGCGCCAGCAGCTGGGGTGACGGCGATCAGCCCCAGCATTTT. V is TRBV5-1 and J is TRBJ1-5; D gene uncertain. Germline values: CDR1 SGHRS, CDR2 YFSETQ. The CDR3 has 14 residues. V lost 3 bases to trimming and J lost 5 bases, with 12 bases between them.

The rearrangement uses TRBV10-3 and TRBJ1-1; D gene unclear. This CDR3 is built from 11 residues. V shed 10 bases and J shed 1 base, with 7 bases lying between them. CDR1 is ENHRY, CDR2 SYGVKD, per germline. For the CDR3, the DNA is TGTGCCACCACAAAGAACACTGAAGCTTTCTTT. Amino acid sequence: CATTKNTEAFF.

The table lists this clonotype with many counts. The V gene is TRBV6-2 or TRBV6-3, the J gene TRBJ2-7; 11 nucleotides line up with TRBD2. The V gene end was trimmed by 7 bases and the J gene end by 6 bases; junction bases not matched to a gene: 8. This CDR3 comprises 14 residues. Germline V lookup: CDR1 MNHEY, CDR2 SVGEGT. The CDR3 DNA reads as TGTGCCAGCAAACCAACTAGCGGGAGCGGCGAGCAGTACTTC. It specifies CASKPTSGSGEQYF.

As to this clonotype: At one boundary the junction diverges from the germline segment, which might be a read error. This sequence joins TRBV28 and TRBJ1-2, with 9 bases matching TRBD1. Germline V gene data show CDR1 as MDHEN and CDR2 as SYDVKM. CDR3 size: 16 residues. The chain's CDR3 is CAGSSILDRGDYGYTF. DNA of the CDR3: TGTGCCGGCAGCTCTATCCTGGACAGGGGTGACTATGGCTACACCTTC.

This clonotype appeared a few times. The chain has TRBV28 and TRBJ2-3, with TRBD2 matching 7 bases. With V trimmed by 3 bases and J by 2 bases, 5 bases remained unmatched. Looked up from germline, CDR1 is MDHEN and CDR2 is SYDVKM. This CDR3 contains 15 residues. Here the CDR3 reads CASSFIAGVTDTQYF. The CDR3 nucleotides are TGTGCCAGCAGTTTCATAGCGGGTGTCACAGATACGCAGTATTTT. The full variable domain, with the rest looked up from reference TRBV28 and TRBJ2-3, is DVKVTQSSRYLVKRTGEKVFLECVQDMDHENMFWYRQDPGLGLRLIYFSYDVKMKEKGDIPEGYSVSREKKERFSLILESASTNQTSMYLCASSFIAGVTDTQYFGPGTRLTVL.

The CDR3 bases are TGCAGTGTCCCGGGACAGGGGGCCACCTACGAGCAGTACTTC. It encodes CSVPGQGATYEQYF. This chain joins TRBV20-1 and TRBJ2-7; 12 bases are a match to TRBD1. CDR1 DFQATT and CDR2 SNEGSKA come from the germline V gene (reference sequence). The trim removed 7 bases at V and 2 bases at J, leaving 6 bases unmatched. This CDR3 has 14 residues.

This clonotype turned up a few times. V and J are TRBV7-9 and TRBJ2-7; maybe TRBD1 (6 bases). The length of the CDR3 is 15 residues. Germline V gene lookup returns CDR1 SEHNR and CDR2 FQNEAQ (reference sequence). V lost 1 base and J lost 0, with 10 bases in between. CDR3 in DNA: TGTGCCAGCAGCTTAGAACGGACAGCCTCCTACGAGCAGTACTTC. Protein product: CASSLERTASYEQYF.

This chain uses TRBV6-1 with TRBJ1-6, with TRBD1 as a possible D gene (5 bases). Germline CDR1 is MNHNS and CDR2 is SASEGT. The CDR3 consists of 17 residues. With 4 bases removed from V and 7 bases from J, the gap between germline ends came to 20 bases. CDR3 bases: TGTGCCAGCAGTGCCTACCTTGAGGGGCCTAGAAATTCACCCCTCCACTTT. Amino acid sequence: CASSAYLEGPRNSPLHF.